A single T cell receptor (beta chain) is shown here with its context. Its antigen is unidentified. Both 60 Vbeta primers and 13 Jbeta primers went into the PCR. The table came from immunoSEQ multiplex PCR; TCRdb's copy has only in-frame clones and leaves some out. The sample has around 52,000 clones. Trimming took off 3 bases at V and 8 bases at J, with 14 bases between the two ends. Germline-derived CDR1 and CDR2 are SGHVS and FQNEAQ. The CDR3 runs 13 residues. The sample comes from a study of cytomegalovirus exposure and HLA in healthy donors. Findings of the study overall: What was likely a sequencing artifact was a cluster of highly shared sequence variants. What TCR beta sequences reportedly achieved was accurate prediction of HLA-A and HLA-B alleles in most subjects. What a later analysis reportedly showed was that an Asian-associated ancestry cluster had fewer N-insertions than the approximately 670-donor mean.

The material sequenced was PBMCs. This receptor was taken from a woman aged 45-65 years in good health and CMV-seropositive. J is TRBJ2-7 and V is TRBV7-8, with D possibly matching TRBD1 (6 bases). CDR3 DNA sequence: TGTGCCAGCAGCTTTAGGGACAACCGGCAGCAGTACTTC. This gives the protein CASSFRDNRQQYF. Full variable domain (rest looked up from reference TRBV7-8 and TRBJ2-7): GAGVSQSPRYKVAKRGQDVALRCDPISGHVSLFWYQQALGQGPEFLTYFQNEAQLDKSGLPSDRFFAERPEGSVSTLKIQRTQQEDSAVYLCASSFRDNRQQYFGPGTRLTVT.